A selection of T cell receptor beta chains follows, all from one sample in a study of sequential checkpoint blockade in melanoma. Using immunoSEQ multiplex PCR, the repertoire was profiled, and TCRdb retains in-frame clones only, with some absent. Of some 5,100 clones in the sample, over 70% are singletons; the top ten hold 54%. This specimen was CD8+ T cells sorted from blood (inferred from file names), taken from a patient given nivolumab and ipilimumab in sequence. The receptors were sampled from a human patient with melanoma. Some clones in this sample may be carry-over from other donors' samples. CDR3s include the opening cysteine and the closing phenylalanine or tryptophan. A D gene is named only where the DNA matches it firmly. Rows give clone size only sometimes, using once, few, many, or a class for an expanded clone.

size	V	J	D	CDR3	DNA
few	TRBV7-1	TRBJ1-2	.	CASSLPDTPLNYGYTF	TGTGCCAGCAGCTTACCTGATACTCCCCTTAACTATGGCTACACCTTC
.	TRBV28	TRBJ1-2	.	CASSAKRQYFYGYTF	TGTGCCAGCAGCGCCAAGAGGCAGTACTTCTATGGCTACACCTTC
.	TRBV29-1	TRBJ2-7	.	CSVEVVGRGYEQYF	TGCAGCGTTGAAGTAGTGGGCAGGGGCTACGAGCAGTACTTC
.	TRBV6-6	TRBJ1-2	TRBD1	CASSSLTGGADYGYTF	TGTGCCAGCAGTTCCCTTACAGGGGGCGCCGACTATGGCTACACCTTC
.	TRBV7-9	TRBJ1-1	.	CASSFSTVYPTEAFF	TGTGCCAGCAGCTTCTCCACAGTGTACCCCACTGAAGCTTTCTTT
.	TRBV4-2	TRBJ1-2	TRBD1	CASSQARTGDYGYTF	TGTGCCAGCAGCCAGGCCAGGACAGGAGACTATGGCTACACCTTC
few	TRBV5-1	TRBJ1-1	.	CASSPNRNTEAFF	TGCGCCAGCAGCCCTAATAGGAACACTGAAGCTTTCTTT
.	TRBV19	TRBJ1-5	TRBD1	CASSIGQGYNQPQHF	TGTGCCAGTAGTATCGGACAGGGTTACAATCAGCCCCAGCATTTT
few	TRBV11-3	TRBJ2-5	.	CASSLDLEFRTQYF	TGTGCCAGCAGCTTAGATTTGGAGTTTAGGACCCAGTACTTC
.	TRBV13	TRBJ2-1	TRBD1	CASSLEGQSSYNEQFF	TGTGCCAGCAGCTTAGAGGGACAGAGCTCCTACAATGAGCAGTTCTTC
.	TRBV2	TRBJ1-1	.	CASSRVPGFNTEAFF	TGTGCCAGCAGCCGCGTCCCCGGGTTCAACACTGAAGCTTTCTTT
once	TRBV2	TRBJ2-7	TRBD1	CASSEGDRVYEQYF	TGTGCCAGCAGTGAAGGGGACAGGGTATACGAGCAGTACTTC
.	TRBV4-1	TRBJ2-5	TRBD2	CASSQGSAAGLAGRETQYF	TGCGCCAGCAGCCAAGGCTCCGCGGCTGGGCTAGCGGGGCGAGAGACCCAGTACTTC
.	TRBV4-3	TRBJ1-3	TRBD1	CASSPGGGISENTIYF	TGCGCCAGCAGCCCGGGAGGGGGCATCAGCGAAAACACCATATATTTT
.	TRBV4-1	TRBJ1-1	.	CASSHSEGTEAFF	TGCGCCAGCAGCCATTCAGAGGGAACTGAAGCTTTCTTT
.	TRBV19	TRBJ2-1	TRBD2	CASSPSAGSSYNEQFF	TGTGCCAGTAGTCCCTCAGCGGGGAGCTCCTACAATGAGCAGTTCTTC
.	TRBV9	TRBJ1-6	.	CASSVAGPPLHF	TGTGCCAGCAGCGTAGCCGGTCCACCCCTCCACTTT
.	TRBV7-7	TRBJ2-7	.	CASSPATGYEQYF	TGTGCTAGCAGCCCCGCGACAGGCTACGAGCAGTACTTC
few	TRBV5-6	TRBJ2-1	TRBD1	CASSSGTVGDEQFF	TGTGCCAGCAGCTCAGGGACAGTCGGGGATGAGCAGTTCTTC
few	TRBV6-1	TRBJ1-1	.	CASKMRAEAFF	TGTGCCAGCAAGATGAGGGCTGAAGCTTTCTTT
.	TRBV5-6	TRBJ2-7	.	CASSLGRSSYEQYF	TGTGCCAGCAGCCTTGGTCGGAGCTCCTACGAGCAGTACTTC
.	TRBV5-6	TRBJ1-6	TRBD1	CASSWGQIYNSPLHF	TGTGCCAGCAGCTGGGGACAGATCTATAATTCACCCCTCCACTTT
.	TRBV7-6	TRBJ1-6	.	CASGDQGWNSPLHF	TGTGCCAGCGGAGACCAGGGGTGGAATTCACCCCTCCACTTT
.	TRBV28	TRBJ2-1	TRBD1	CASSLRQGATSSYNEQFF	TGTGCCAGCAGTTTACGACAGGGGGCCACCAGCTCCTACAATGAGCAGTTCTTC
once	TRBV9	TRBJ2-7	TRBD2	CASSVNGGGEQYF	TGTGCCAGCAGCGTAAACGGGGGGGGAGAGCAGTACTTC
.	TRBV11-3	TRBJ2-1	TRBD2	CASSILAGINEQFF	TGTGCCAGCAGCATCCTAGCGGGGATCAATGAGCAGTTCTTC
.	TRBV7-3	TRBJ2-3	TRBD1	CASSLTSTGAGDTQYF	TGTGCCAGCAGCTTAACGTCGACAGGGGCGGGAGATACGCAGTATTTT
.	TRBV2	TRBJ2-5	.	CASSEAGRGETQYF	TGTGCCAGCAGTGAAGCGGGGCGGGGAGAGACCCAGTACTTC
.	TRBV9	TRBJ2-3	.	CASSVDGGEADTQYF	TGTGCCAGCAGCGTAGACGGAGGTGAGGCAGATACGCAGTATTTT
.	TRBV11-2	TRBJ2-7	TRBD2	CASSLAASGGYEQYF	TGTGCCAGCAGCTTAGCGGCTAGCGGGGGTTACGAGCAGTACTTC
.	TRBV9	TRBJ1-2	.	CASSARLLDSHPGGYGYTF	TGTGCCAGCAGCGCCAGACTACTCGACAGCCACCCGGGAGGCTATGGCTACACCTTC
.	TRBV7-9	TRBJ1-2	.	CASSSSRRPSYTF	TGTGCCAGCAGCTCGTCGAGGCGACCGTCATACACCTTC
few	TRBV2	TRBJ1-2	TRBD1	CASSQGAGGGGYTF	TGTGCCAGCAGCCAAGGGGCAGGGGGAGGTGGCTACACCTTC